These T cell receptor beta chains were read from a single sample in a study of cytomegalovirus exposure and HLA in healthy donors. The assay was immunoSEQ multiplex PCR, and TCRdb's table has in-frame clones only and misses some. This repertoire shows some 45,000 clones, 40% to 60% found once; its top ten account for 9% to 13%. Specimen: PBMCs. The receptors come from a human donor in good health. The CDR3 runs from the conserved cysteine through the conserved F or W. A D gene is named only where the DNA matches it firmly. Some rows mark clone size as missing; the rest say once, few, many or name a class of expanded clone.

-	TRBV27	-	TRBJ1-6	CASSQRGRGSPLHF	TGTGCCAGCAGCCAGCGGGGTAGAGGTTCACCCCTCCACTTT
-	TRBV11-2	TRBD1	TRBJ2-3	CASSLRQGTDTQYF	TGTGCCAGCAGCCTCCGACAGGGTACAGATACGCAGTATTTT
-	TRBV10-2	-	TRBJ1-2	CASSGSDSSYGYTF	TGCGCCAGCAGTGGCAGCGACAGTAGCTATGGCTACACCTTC
few	TRBV5-1	TRBD1	TRBJ1-1	CASNARDRNTEAFF	TGCGCCAGCAACGCCCGGGACAGGAACACTGAAGCTTTCTTT
-	TRBV4-3	-	TRBJ1-4	CASSLLRGTNEKLFF	TGCGCCAGCAGCCTCCTTAGGGGGACTAATGAAAAACTGTTTTTT
-	TRBV7-9	TRBD1	TRBJ1-4	CASSSQGATNEKLFF	TGTGCCAGCAGCTCACAGGGGGCAACTAATGAAAAACTGTTTTTT
-	TRBV4-1	-	TRBJ1-2	CASSLAQGGYTF	TGTGCCAGCAGCCTCGCCCAGGGAGGCTACACCTTC
-	TRBV5-1	-	TRBJ2-1	CASSPPRGSYNEQFF	TGCGCCAGCAGCCCCCCTAGGGGTTCCTACAATGAGCAGTTCTTC
-	TRBV6-5	-	TRBJ1-3	CASSWTPGNTIYF	TGTGCCAGCAGTTGGACACCAGGAAACACCATATATTTT
-	TRBV6-1	-	TRBJ2-5	CASMRQRRAQETQYF	TGTGCCAGCATGAGGCAGAGGAGAGCTCAAGAGACCCAGTACTTC
-	TRBV6-5	-	TRBJ1-1	CASRLDRNTRAFF	TGTGCCAGCAGATTAGACAGGAACACACGAGCTTTCTTT
-	TRBV7-3	TRBD1	TRBJ1-4	CASSLTGQGGEKLFF	TGTGCCAGCAGCTTAACGGGACAGGGCGGGGAAAAACTGTTTTTT
-	TRBV28	TRBD1	TRBJ1-5	CASSSGQKGVQPQHF	TGTGCCAGCAGTTCGGGACAGAAAGGAGTTCAGCCCCAGCATTTT
-	TRBV9	TRBD2	TRBJ2-2	CASSHRLAGDYTGELFF	TGTGCCAGCAGCCATCGACTAGCGGGAGACTACACCGGGGAGCTGTTTTTT
-	TRBV6-5	-	TRBJ2-1	CASSYSGGASYNGQFF	TGTGCCAGCAGTTACTCTGGCGGGGCCTCCTACAATGGGCAGTTCTTC
-	TRBV6-5	-	TRBJ2-7	CASTATGPTYEQYF	TGTGCCAGCACTGCGACAGGACCTACGTACGAGCAGTACTTC
-	TRBV9	-	TRBJ1-3	CASSSTTRGTGNTIYF	TGTGCCAGCAGCTCTACCACGCGAGGGACTGGAAACACCATATATTTT
-	TRBV4-3	-	TRBJ2-7	CASSPGVTAYEQYF	TGCGCCAGCAGTCCCGGGGTAACCGCGTACGAGCAGTACTTC
-	TRBV28	-	TRBJ1-5	CASSFRVTNQPQHF	TGTGCCAGCAGTTTCAGGGTTACCAATCAGCCCCAGCATTTT
-	TRBV6-1	-	TRBJ2-2	CASRPPEATGELFF	TGTGCCAGCAGACCCCCAGAGGCCACCGGGGAGCTGTTTTTT
-	TRBV7-2	-	TRBJ1-1	CASSLGITGGRTEAFF	TGTGCCAGCAGCTTAGGTATCACAGGAGGGCGGACTGAAGCTTTCTTT
-	TRBV30	-	TRBJ1-1	CATAGSTEAFF	TGTGCCACCGCAGGCTCCACTGAAGCTTTCTTT
-	TRBV18	-	TRBJ2-5	CASSSRETQYF	TGTGCCAGCTCATCCAGAGAGACCCAGTACTTC
once	TRBV7-6	-	TRBJ1-5	CASSLAGRYQPQHF	TGTGCCAGCAGCTTAGCAGGGAGATATCAGCCCCAGCATTTT
-	TRBV7-9	TRBD1	TRBJ1-1	CASSFPGQGHEAFF	TGTGCCAGCAGCTTCCCGGGACAGGGGCATGAAGCTTTCTTT